Listed here are 4 T cell receptor beta chains from one sample, sequenced in a study of cytotoxic CD8 clonotypes in ibrutinib-treated CLL. Libraries were prepared by immunoSEQ multiplex PCR; TCRdb keeps only in-frame clonotypes and omits some of them. The sample carries some 300,000 clones, roughly 85% recorded once. The sequencing used PBMCs, collected before ibrutinib treatment. These receptors all stem from a human donor with chronic lymphocytic leukemia.

V is TRBV7-2 and J is TRBJ2-1; D remains ambiguous. V lost 5 bases to trimming and J lost 8 bases, with 13 bases between them. Germline assignment: CDR1 SGHTA and CDR2 FQGNSA. This CDR3 spans 13 amino acids. The CDR3 region has the DNA TGTGCCAGCAGCGAGCCTTGGGCGGATGAGCAGTTCTTC. Translation gives CASSEPWADEQFF.

A note on this clone: At one boundary the junction diverges from the germline segment, which might be a read error. J is TRBJ1-4 and V is TRBV27, with D maybe TRBD1 (5 bases). The CDR3 runs to 12 residues. Germline V CDR1 and CDR2: MNHEY, SMNVEV (reference sequence). The chain's CDR3 is CASSSPQGQPIF. The CDR3, as DNA: TGTGCCAGCAGTTCACCCCAGGGCCAGCCTATTTTT.

This clone was observed once. This chain links TRBV12-5 with TRBJ2-5; TRBD1 agrees at 10 bases. CDR3 size: 15 residues. Unmatched junction bases numbered 7, after V lost 4 bases and J lost 5 bases. Per the germline V gene, CDR1 is LGHNT and CDR2 is FRNRAP. This CDR3 is CASGWGTGARETQYF. In nucleotides, the CDR3 is TGTGCTAGTGGTTGGGGGACAGGGGCACGGGAGACCCAGTACTTC.

The chain combines TRBV27 with TRBJ2-7; TRBD2 agrees at 7 bases. Looked up from germline, CDR1 is MNHEY and CDR2 is SMNVEV (reference sequence). CDR3 length: 14 amino acids. The ends lost 8 bases at V and 2 bases at J; junction bases unmatched: 9. CDR3 sequence: CASQGRENPYEQYF. Here the CDR3 DNA reads TGTGCCAGCCAAGGGCGGGAGAACCCCTACGAGCAGTACTTC.